This T cell receptor (beta chain) was found in a study of metastatic and nonmetastatic thyroid tumors. The overall study: Blood and tumor or nodule tissue repertoires from malignant and benign thyroid patients were compared.

At least ten counts were recorded for this clone. Thyroid surgery was performed in patients who had received no treatment beforehand. TCRdb re-analyzed the PCR reads using MiXCR. The sample includes around 38,000 clones, over 25% of them seen just once. This clonotype was sampled from a male donor with papillary thyroid cancer or a benign thyroid nodule (not recorded which). Some clones in this sample may be carry-over from other donors' samples. The source material was blood.

Written as DNA, the CDR3 is TGTGCCAGCAGCGGGGACAGGGGCGGCGGGGAGCTGTTTTTT. Protein product: CASSGDRGGGELFF. The chain links TRBV9 to TRBJ2-2, with TRBD1 matching 10 bases. The CDR3 sequence is 14 residues long. Germline-derived CDR1 and CDR2 are SGDLS and YYNGEE. V was pared by 3 bases and J by 7 bases, with 3 bases of the junction left unmatched.